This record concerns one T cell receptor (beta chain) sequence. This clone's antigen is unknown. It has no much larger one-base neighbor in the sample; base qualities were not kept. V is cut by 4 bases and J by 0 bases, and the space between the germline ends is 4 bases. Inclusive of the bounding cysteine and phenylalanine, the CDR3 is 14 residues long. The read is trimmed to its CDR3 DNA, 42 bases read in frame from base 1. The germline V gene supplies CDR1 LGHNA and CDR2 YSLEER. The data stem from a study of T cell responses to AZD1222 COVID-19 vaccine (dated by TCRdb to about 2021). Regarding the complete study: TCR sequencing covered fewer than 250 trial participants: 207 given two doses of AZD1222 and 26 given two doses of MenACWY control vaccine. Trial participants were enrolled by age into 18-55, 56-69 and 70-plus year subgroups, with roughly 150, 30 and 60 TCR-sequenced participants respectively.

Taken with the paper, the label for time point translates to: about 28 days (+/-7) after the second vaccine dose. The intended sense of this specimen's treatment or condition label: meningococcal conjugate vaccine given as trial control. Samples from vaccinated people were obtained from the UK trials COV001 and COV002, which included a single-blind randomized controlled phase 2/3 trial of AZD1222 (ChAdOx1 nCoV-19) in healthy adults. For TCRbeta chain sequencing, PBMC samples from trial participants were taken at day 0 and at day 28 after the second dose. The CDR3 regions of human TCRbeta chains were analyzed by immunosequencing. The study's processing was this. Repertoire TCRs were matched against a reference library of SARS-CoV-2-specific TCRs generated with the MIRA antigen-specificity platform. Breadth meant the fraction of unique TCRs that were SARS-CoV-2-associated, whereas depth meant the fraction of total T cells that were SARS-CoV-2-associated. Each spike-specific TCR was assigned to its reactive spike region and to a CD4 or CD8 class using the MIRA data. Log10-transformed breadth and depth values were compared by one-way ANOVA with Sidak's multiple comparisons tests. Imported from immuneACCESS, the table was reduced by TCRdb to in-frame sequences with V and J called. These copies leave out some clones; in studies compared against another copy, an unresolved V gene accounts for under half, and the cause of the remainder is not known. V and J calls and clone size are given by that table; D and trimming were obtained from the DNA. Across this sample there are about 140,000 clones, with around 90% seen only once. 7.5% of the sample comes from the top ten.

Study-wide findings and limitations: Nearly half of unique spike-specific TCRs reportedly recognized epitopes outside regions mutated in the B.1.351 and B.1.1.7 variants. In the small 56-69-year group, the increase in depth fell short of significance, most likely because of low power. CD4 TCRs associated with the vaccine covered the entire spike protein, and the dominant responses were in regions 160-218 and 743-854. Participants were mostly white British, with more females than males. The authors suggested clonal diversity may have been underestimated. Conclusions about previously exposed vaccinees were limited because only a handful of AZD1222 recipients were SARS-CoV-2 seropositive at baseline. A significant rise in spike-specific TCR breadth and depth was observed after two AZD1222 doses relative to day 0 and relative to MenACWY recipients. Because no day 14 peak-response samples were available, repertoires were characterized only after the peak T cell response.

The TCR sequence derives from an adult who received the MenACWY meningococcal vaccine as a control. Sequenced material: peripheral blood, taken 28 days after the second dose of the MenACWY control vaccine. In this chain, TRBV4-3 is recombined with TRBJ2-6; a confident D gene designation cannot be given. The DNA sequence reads TGCGCCAGCAGCCGTAGCTCTGGGGCCAACGTCCTGACTTTC. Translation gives CASSRSSGANVLTF.